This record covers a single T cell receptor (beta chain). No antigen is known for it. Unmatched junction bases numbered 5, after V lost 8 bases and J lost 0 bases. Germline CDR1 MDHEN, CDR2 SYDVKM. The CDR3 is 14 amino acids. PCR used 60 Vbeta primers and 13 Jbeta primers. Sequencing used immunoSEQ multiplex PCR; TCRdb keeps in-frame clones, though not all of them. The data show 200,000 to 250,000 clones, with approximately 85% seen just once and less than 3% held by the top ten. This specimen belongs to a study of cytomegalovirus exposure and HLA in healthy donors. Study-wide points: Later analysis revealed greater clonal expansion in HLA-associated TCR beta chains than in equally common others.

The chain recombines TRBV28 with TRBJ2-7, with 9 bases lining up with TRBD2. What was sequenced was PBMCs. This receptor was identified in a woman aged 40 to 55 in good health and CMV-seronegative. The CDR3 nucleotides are TGTGCCAGCGTCACTAGCGGGTCCTCCTACGAGCAGTACTTC. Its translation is CASVTSGSSYEQYF.